This TCR beta chain was retrieved from a study of cytotoxic CD8 clonotypes in ibrutinib-treated CLL. Sequencing used immunoSEQ multiplex PCR; TCRdb keeps in-frame clones, though not all of them. The data show fewer than 400,000 clones, over 60% seen once. V was pared by 4 bases and J by 3 bases, with 5 bases between. Per the germline V gene, CDR1 is SGHRS and CDR2 is YFSETQ. The CDR3 loop spans 12 amino acids. The specimen was PBMCs, collected after 36 months of ibrutinib treatment. The chain couples TRBV5-1 to TRBJ2-1; D call uncertain. The receptor comes from a human donor with chronic lymphocytic leukemia. The CDR3 is CASSLNYNEQFF. The CDR3 nucleotides read TGCGCCAGCAGCCTAAACTACAATGAGCAGTTCTTC. The full variable domain, completed using reference TRBV5-1 and TRBJ2-1, is KAGVTQTPRYLIKTRGQQVTLSCSPISGHRSVSWYQQTPGQGLQFLFEYFSETQRNKGNFPGRFSGRQFSNSRSEMNVSTLELGDSALYLCASSLNYNEQFFGPGTRLTVL.